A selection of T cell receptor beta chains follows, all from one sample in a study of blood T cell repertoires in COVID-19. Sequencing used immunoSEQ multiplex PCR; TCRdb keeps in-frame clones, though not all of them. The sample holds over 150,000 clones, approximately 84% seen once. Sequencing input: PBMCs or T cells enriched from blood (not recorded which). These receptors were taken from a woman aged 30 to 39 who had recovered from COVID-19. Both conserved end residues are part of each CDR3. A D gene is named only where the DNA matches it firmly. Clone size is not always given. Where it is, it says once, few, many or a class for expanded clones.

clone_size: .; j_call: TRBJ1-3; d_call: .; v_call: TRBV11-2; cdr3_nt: TGTGCCAGCAGCCACAATACGGGGGTGAGAATATATTTT; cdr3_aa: CASSHNTGVRIYF
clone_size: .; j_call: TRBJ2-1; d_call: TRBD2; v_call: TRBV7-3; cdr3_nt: TGTGCCAGCAGCCACGGGACTAGCGACTACAATGAGCAGTTCTTC; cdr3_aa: CASSHGTSDYNEQFF
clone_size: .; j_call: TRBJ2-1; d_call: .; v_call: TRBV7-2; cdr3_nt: TGTGCCAGCAGCTTAACTCCGGGACTCGTATACAATGAGCAGTTCTTC; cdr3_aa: CASSLTPGLVYNEQFF
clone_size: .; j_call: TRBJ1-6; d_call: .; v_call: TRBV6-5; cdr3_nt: TGTGCCAGCTTCGAGCAAATAGATTCACCCCTCCACTTT; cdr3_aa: CASFEQIDSPLHF
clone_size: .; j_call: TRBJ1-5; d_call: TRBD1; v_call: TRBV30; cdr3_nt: TGTGCCTGGAGTGACAGGGGGCTACAAAGAATTCATAGCAATCAGCCCCAGCATTTT; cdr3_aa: CAWSDRGLQRIHSNQPQHF
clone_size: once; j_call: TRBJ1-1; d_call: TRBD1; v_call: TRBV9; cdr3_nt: TGTGCCAGCAGGGACCCAGGGACAGGAATGAACACTGAAGCTTTCTTT; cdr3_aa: CASRDPGTGMNTEAFF
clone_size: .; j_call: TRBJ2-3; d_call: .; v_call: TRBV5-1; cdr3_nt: TGCGCCAGCAGCCCGGATGCGGTTAGCACAGATACGCAGTATTTT; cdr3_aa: CASSPDAVSTDTQYF
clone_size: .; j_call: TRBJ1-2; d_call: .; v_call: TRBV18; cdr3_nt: TGTGCCAGCTCACCAGGGGGAGGTGGCTATGGCTACACCTTC; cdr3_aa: CASSPGGGGYGYTF
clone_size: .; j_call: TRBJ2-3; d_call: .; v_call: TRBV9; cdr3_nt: TGTGCCAGCAGTACTGACAGGATTAGGACAGATACGCAGTATTTT; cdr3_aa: CASSTDRIRTDTQYF
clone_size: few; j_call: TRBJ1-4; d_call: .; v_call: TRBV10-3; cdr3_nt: TGTGCCATCAGTGAGGCGGCAGGGGAGGGTGAAAAACTGTTTTTT; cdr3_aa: CAISEAAGEGEKLFF
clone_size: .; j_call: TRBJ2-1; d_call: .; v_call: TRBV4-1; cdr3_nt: TGCGCCAGCAGCCAACCCGACAGGTCCTACAATGAGCAGTTCTTC; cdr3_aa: CASSQPDRSYNEQFF
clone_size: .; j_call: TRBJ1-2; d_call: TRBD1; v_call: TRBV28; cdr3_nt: TGTGCCACCTCCGGGACAGGGGCTGGCTACACCTTC; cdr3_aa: CATSGTGAGYTF
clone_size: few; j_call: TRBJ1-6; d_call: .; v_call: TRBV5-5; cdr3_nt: TGTGCCAGCAGCAAAGGACAGCCTCTAAATTCACCCCTCCACTTT; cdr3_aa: CASSKGQPLNSPLHF
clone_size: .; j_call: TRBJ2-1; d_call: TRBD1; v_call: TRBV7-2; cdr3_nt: TGTGCCAGCAGCTTAAACGGACAGGGCCTCGATGAGCAGTTCTTC; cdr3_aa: CASSLNGQGLDEQFF
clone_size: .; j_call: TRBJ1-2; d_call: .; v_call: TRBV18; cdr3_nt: TGTGCCAGCTCAGAGGCCCAGGGTATCGACTATGGCTACACCTTC; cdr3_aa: CASSEAQGIDYGYTF
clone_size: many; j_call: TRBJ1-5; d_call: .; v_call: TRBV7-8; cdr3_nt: TGTGCCAGCAGCTTGACAAATCAGCCCCAGCATTTT; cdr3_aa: CASSLTNQPQHF
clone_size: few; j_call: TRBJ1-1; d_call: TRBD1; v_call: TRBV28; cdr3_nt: TGTGCCAGCACCTCAATCCAGGGGGCGCGTGACACTGAAGCTTTCTTT; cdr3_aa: CASTSIQGARDTEAFF
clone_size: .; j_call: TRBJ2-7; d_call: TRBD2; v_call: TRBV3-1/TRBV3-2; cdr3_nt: TGTGCCAGCAGCCAACGGGGAGGGTACGAGCAGTACTTC; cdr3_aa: CASSQRGGYEQYF